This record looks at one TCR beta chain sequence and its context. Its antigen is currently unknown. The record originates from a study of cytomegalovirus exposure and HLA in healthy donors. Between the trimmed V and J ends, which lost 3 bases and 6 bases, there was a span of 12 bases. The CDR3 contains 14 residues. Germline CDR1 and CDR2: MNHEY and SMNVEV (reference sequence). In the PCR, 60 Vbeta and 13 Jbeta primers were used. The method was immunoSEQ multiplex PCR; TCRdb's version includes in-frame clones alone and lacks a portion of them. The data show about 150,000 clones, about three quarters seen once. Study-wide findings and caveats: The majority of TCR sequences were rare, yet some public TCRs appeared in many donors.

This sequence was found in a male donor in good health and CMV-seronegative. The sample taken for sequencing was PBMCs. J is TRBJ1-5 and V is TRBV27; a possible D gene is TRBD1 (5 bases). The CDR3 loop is CASSFQPQGQPQHF. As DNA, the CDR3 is TGTGCCAGCAGTTTCCAGCCCCAGGGTCAGCCCCAGCATTTT.